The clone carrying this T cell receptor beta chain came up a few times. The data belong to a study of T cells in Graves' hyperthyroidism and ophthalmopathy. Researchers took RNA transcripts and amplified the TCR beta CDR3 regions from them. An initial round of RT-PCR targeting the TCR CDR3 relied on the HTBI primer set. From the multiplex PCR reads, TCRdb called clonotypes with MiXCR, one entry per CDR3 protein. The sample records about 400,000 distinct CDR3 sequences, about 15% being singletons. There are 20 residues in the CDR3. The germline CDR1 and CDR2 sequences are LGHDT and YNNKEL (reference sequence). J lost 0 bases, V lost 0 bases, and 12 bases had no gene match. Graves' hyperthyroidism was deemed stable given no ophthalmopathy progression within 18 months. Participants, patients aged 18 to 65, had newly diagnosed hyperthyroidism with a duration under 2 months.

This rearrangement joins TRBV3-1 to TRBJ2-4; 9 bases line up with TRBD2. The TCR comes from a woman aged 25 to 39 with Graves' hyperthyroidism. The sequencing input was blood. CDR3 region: CASSQESGLAKRLAKNIQYF. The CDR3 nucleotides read TGTGCCAGCAGCCAAGAGAGCGGACTAGCGAAAAGATTAGCCAAAAACATTCAGTACTTC.